Below are 7 T cell receptor beta chains sequenced from a single sample in a study of Graves' ophthalmopathy and Graves' hyperthyroidism. Using RNA transcripts, the TCR beta CDR3 regions were amplified. HTBI primers primed a first-round RT-PCR, and a second-round multiplex PCR followed. TCRdb re-called the multiplex PCR reads through MiXCR, storing one row per CDR3 protein. The sample includes about 590,000 distinct CDR3 sequences, roughly 40% of them seen just once. Sample: peripheral blood or thyroid tissue (not recorded which). The receptors were gathered from an adult man with Graves' hyperthyroidism.

V gene TRBV7-2 combines with J gene TRBJ2-7, with 8 bases that match TRBD2. The CDR3 totals 16 residues. The V and J ends lost 7 bases and 3 bases, in that order; junction bases with no gene match: 14. From germline, CDR1 is SGHTA and CDR2 FQGNSA. The CDR3 loop is CASTTGGGSGNYEQYF. The CDR3 nucleotides read TGTGCCAGCACCACCGGTGGGGGTAGCGGGAACTACGAGCAGTACTTC.

The CDR3 here is CASSPGQGVTPVGGQPQHF. For the CDR3, the DNA is TGTGCCAGCAGTCCAGGACAGGGGGTTACACCCGTAGGGGGTCAGCCCCAGCATTTT. This chain connects TRBV28 to TRBJ1-5; 10 bases are shared with TRBD1. The germline CDR1 and CDR2 sequences are MDHEN and SYDVKM. The CDR3 length is 19 residues. Trimming cost V 5 bases and J 6 bases; bases outside gene matches: 19. Supplemented by reference TRBV28 and TRBJ1-5, the full variable domain reads DVKVTQSSRYLVKRTGEKVFLECVQDMDHENMFWYRQDPGLGLRLIYFSYDVKMKEKGDIPEGYSVSREKKERFSLILESASTNQTSMYLCASSPGQGVTPVGGQPQHFGDGTRLSIL.

This clonotype was seen repeatedly, ten times or more. The rearrangement links TRBV24-1 to TRBJ2-5; TRBD1 aligns across 7 bases. From germline, CDR1 is KGHDR and CDR2 SFDVKD. Germline trimming cut 3 bases from V and 1 base from J; bases unmatched to any gene: 4. The CDR3 has 15 amino acids. The CDR3 loop reads CATSDVTGAQETQYF. The CDR3 DNA sequence: TGTGCCACCAGTGATGTCACAGGGGCCCAAGAGACCCAGTACTTC.

Concerning this clonotype itself: A read error may be the cause here, since a much bigger clone is one base away. V usage is TRBV4-2 and J usage is TRBJ1-2; D is perhaps TRBD1 (5 bases). This CDR3 contains 15 residues. Germline assignment: CDR1 LGHNA and CDR2 YNFKEQ. The CDR3 region is CASSQDLGTEYGYAF. The CDR3 DNA is TGTGCCAGCAGCCAAGATCTCGGGACGGAGTATGGCTACGCCTTC.

This clonotype was observed at least ten times. The V gene is TRBV25-1, the J gene TRBJ1-1, with D tentatively TRBD1 (5 bases). V was pared by 6 bases and J by 6 bases, with 14 bases between. The CDR3 covers 13 residues. Looked up from germline, CDR1 is MGHDK and CDR2 is SYGVNS. Here the CDR3 DNA reads TGTGCCAGCAGAGTTGGGGGGGTCGCTGAAGCTTTCTTT. Translating gives CASRVGGVAEAFF.

In its sample, this clonotype was seen a few times. The J gene is TRBJ1-2, the V gene TRBV3-1, with 7 bases that match TRBD1. With V trimmed by 5 bases and J by 6 bases, 15 bases remained unmatched. Germline V gene sequence: CDR1 LGHDT, CDR2 YNNKEL (reference sequence). This CDR3 comprises 16 residues. The CDR3 nucleotides are TGTGCCAGCAGCGAAGCTGGACCAGGGGGTGGAGATGGCTACACCTTC. Translation gives CASSEAGPGGGDGYTF.

Note on this clonotype: A read error may produce the germline difference seen at one junction end. The chain combines TRBV5-1 with TRBJ2-2; D is possibly TRBD1 (6 bases). CDR3 length: 14 residues. CDR1 SGHRS and CDR2 YFSETQ come from the germline V gene. The DNA for the CDR3 is TGCGTCAGCAGCTTGTTACAGGGCACCGGGGAGCTGTTTTTT. Its translation is CVSSLLQGTGELFF.